The present T cell receptor (beta chain) was sequenced within a study of CD8+ T cells in alopecia areata. Study details: Tofacitinib continued for 6 to 18 months and was then withheld for 6 months. Overall study results and limits: Scalp sample data also include resident alphabeta T cells from normal skin.

This clone was seen only a few times. The antigen remains undetermined. The sequencing template was cDNA reverse transcribed from extracted RNA. Sequenced by immunoSEQ multiplex PCR; TCRdb stores in-frame clones only, minus some. The sample has roughly 120,000 clones, more than 30% seen once. The CDR3 extends over 12 amino acids. Trimming removed 11 bases from V and 3 bases from J, with 13 bases in between. Germline V gene lookup returns CDR1 SEHNR and CDR2 FQNEAQ (reference sequence). Sequenced material: CD4+ T cells sorted from blood. The chain combines TRBV7-9 with TRBJ1-1; D is ambiguous. This receptor was taken from a human donor with alopecia areata. CDR3 sequence (DNA): TGTGCCGTACGGAGGGCCGACACTGAAGCTTTCTTT. The encoded protein is CAVRRADTEAFF.